This entry describes one TCR beta chain. This sample is part of a study of blood T cell repertoires in COVID-19. At the level of the study: COVID-19 samples from acute and convalescent phases originated in the United States, Italy and Spain. The analysed material was cDNA or gDNA that came from T cells, B-cell-depleted T cells, or PBMCs.

Per the authors' pipeline: Reference gene primer amplification gave nucleated cell count estimates. The repertoire was sequenced with immunoSEQ multiplex PCR; TCRdb's copy has only in-frame clones and lacks some. The V and J calls and the clone size are those of that table, but D and trimming were determined from the DNA. The sample holds 150,000 to 200,000 clones, about 87% seen once. Source material: peripheral blood. The TCR sequence derives from a woman between 70 and 85 years old with COVID-19, enrolled during active disease.

This CDR3 reads CASSPTQENYGYTF. For the CDR3, the DNA is TGTGCCAGCTCACCAACCCAGGAAAACTATGGCTACACCTTC. The chain employs TRBV18 and TRBJ1-2; D not resolved. CDR3 size: 14 residues. The ends were cut back, 2 bases at V and 2 bases at J, with 9 bases in the middle. The germline V gene has CDR1 KGHSH and CDR2 LQKENI.